One sample yielded the 22 T cell receptor beta chains listed below, sequenced in a study of blood T cell repertoires in COVID-19. Here immunoSEQ multiplex PCR was the method, and the copy in TCRdb shows in-frame clones only, minus some. This sample has almost 500,000 clones; less than 90% occur once, and the top ten carry approximately 8%. The sample consisted of PBMCs or T cells enriched from blood (not recorded which). Receptors originate from a woman aged 55-69 years who had recovered from COVID-19.

The chain couples TRBV15 to TRBJ2-3, with a possible D match to TRBD2 (6 bases). Trimming took off 0 bases at V and 2 bases at J, with 9 bases between the two ends. This CDR3 contains 15 residues. Germline V gene data show CDR1 as LNHNV and CDR2 as YYDKDF (reference sequence). CDR3 sequence reads: CATSRDWDSTDTQYF. The CDR3 coding sequence is TGTGCCACCAGCAGAGATTGGGACTCCACAGATACGCAGTATTTT.

The chain uses TRBV5-1 and TRBJ1-1, with 11 bases fitting TRBD1. V lost 4 bases to trimming and J lost 4 bases; unmatched junction nucleotides: 12. CDR1 and CDR2 from the germline V gene are SGHRS and YFSETQ. This CDR3 region has 17 residues. Here the CDR3 reads CASSDGQGASVGTEAFF. The CDR3 region has the DNA TGCGCCAGCAGCGATGGACAGGGGGCCAGTGTGGGCACTGAAGCTTTCTTT.

This chain links TRBV20-1 with TRBJ1-2; no definite D call. The V and J ends lost 6 bases and 2 bases respectively, with 7 bases between them. This CDR3 has 11 amino acids. Germline lookup yields CDR1 DFQATT and CDR2 SNEGSKA (reference sequence). As DNA, the CDR3 is TGCAGTGCCCCAGGCAACTATGGCTACACCTTC. Encoded protein: CSAPGNYGYTF.

The genes are TRBV7-9 and TRBJ2-7; tentative D call: TRBD1 (6 bases). Per the germline V gene, CDR1 is SEHNR and CDR2 is FQNEAQ (reference sequence). This CDR3 has 12 residues. Deletions cut 11 bases from V and 3 bases from J, with 14 bases between. CDR3 sequence reads: CACGGRNYEQYF. The CDR3 DNA is TGTGCCTGTGGGGGCAGGAACTACGAGCAGTACTTC.

The chain links TRBV7-9 to TRBJ1-5; a weak D match, TRBD1 (6 bases). In germline, CDR1 is SEHNR, CDR2 FQNEAQ (reference sequence). V lost 8 bases and J 4 bases, leaving 9 bases between the germline ends. The CDR3 runs 12 residues. Here the CDR3 reads CASGQGNQPQHF. In DNA, the CDR3 is TGTGCCAGCGGGCAGGGGAATCAGCCCCAGCATTTT.

The chain links TRBV12-1 to TRBJ2-3; no DNA check was done on the table's D call, TRBD2. TRBV12-1 is shown as a pseudogene. The CDR3 is made up of 16 amino acids. CDR3 DNA: TGTGCCAGCAGCTTGTTGGGACTAGCGAGACCAGATACGCAGTATTTT. Translation: CASSLLGLARPDTQYF.

The gene calls are TRBV11-2 and TRBJ2-1; a weak D match, TRBD1 (6 bases). Looked up from germline, CDR1 is SGHAT and CDR2 is FQNNGV. Trimming took 3 bases from V and 4 from J, leaving 13 bases between them. The CDR3 sequence is 15 residues long. CDR3 loop: CASSFSDSPYNEQFF. The CDR3 nucleotides are TGTGCCAGCAGCTTCTCGGACAGCCCATACAATGAGCAGTTCTTC.

The chain has TRBV30 and TRBJ1-4; 7 nucleotides align to TRBD1. V lost 0 bases and J lost 10; bases outside the gene matches: 5. The CDR3 totals 13 residues. CDR1 and CDR2 (germline): GTSNPN, SVGIG (reference sequence). The CDR3 protein is CAWSVQGLGKLFF. The DNA of the CDR3 is TGTGCCTGGAGTGTACAGGGGTTGGGAAAACTGTTTTTT. Using reference TRBV30 and TRBJ1-4 for the parts outside the CDR3, the full variable domain is SQTIHQWPATLVQPVGSPLSLECTVEGTSNPNLYWYRQAAGRGLQLLFYSVGIGQISSEVPQNLSASRPQDRQFILSSKKLLLSDSGFYLCAWSVQGLGKLFFGSGTQLSVL.

The chain carries TRBV6-5 and TRBJ1-1; tentative D call: TRBD1 (6 bases). The CDR3 loop spans 13 amino acids. Trimming cost V 6 bases and J 5 bases, with 13 bases left between them. Germline loops: CDR1 MNHEY, CDR2 SVGAGI. The CDR3, as DNA: TGTGCCAGCAGCCTGACAGGTGGGACTGAAGCTTTCTTT. Its translation: CASSLTGGTEAFF.

This chain uses TRBV10-3 with TRBJ2-7, with D unclear. The germline CDR1 and CDR2 sequences are ENHRY and SYGVKD. This CDR3 comprises 15 residues. The germline V and J ends were trimmed by 2 bases and 4 bases, with 15 bases remaining between them. The CDR3 loop is CAISESRDTSYEQYV. CDR3 sequence (DNA): TGTGCCATCAGTGAGAGCCGCGACACCAGTTACGAGCAGTACGTC.

This chain joins TRBV4-1 and TRBJ2-3; 7 bases are a match to TRBD2. Per the germline V gene, CDR1 is MGHRA and CDR2 is YSYEKL. Losses at the gene ends were 4 bases for V and 0 bases for J; bases not matched to a gene: 13. The CDR3 consists of 18 residues. CDR3 loop: CASSLVEGAGFSTDTQYF. The CDR3 DNA reads TGCGCCAGCAGCCTCGTAGAGGGAGCGGGGTTCAGCACAGATACGCAGTATTTT.

The gene calls are TRBV20-1 and TRBJ2-1; D uncertain. This CDR3 is built from 11 residues. Trimming pared 0 bases from V and 6 bases from J, leaving 3 bases between. CDR1 DFQATT and CDR2 SNEGSKA come from the germline V gene (reference sequence). The CDR3 DNA reads TGCAGTGCTAGAGATCGCAATGAGCAGTTCTTC. It is translated as CSARDRNEQFF.

Turning to this clone: Distinct nucleotide sequences in the sample also encode this CDR3. The V gene is TRBV11-2, the J gene TRBJ1-1, with 7 bases fitting TRBD1. The junction had 2 bases not matched to a gene; V was cut back by 4 bases and J by 3 bases. In germline, CDR1 is SGHAT, CDR2 FQNNGV. There are 13 residues in the CDR3. The CDR3 is CASSSQGDTEAFF. The CDR3 DNA reads as TGTGCCAGCAGCTCCCAGGGGGACACTGAAGCTTTCTTT.

The chain combines TRBV27 with TRBJ2-3; perhaps TRBD2 as D (5 bases). Germline CDR1 and CDR2: MNHEY and SMNVEV (reference sequence). The V end lost 1 base, the J end lost 0 bases, and 8 bases lay between the germline ends. This CDR3 has 15 residues. CDR3 sequence: CASSLYEGSTDTQYF. The CDR3 region has the DNA TGTGCCAGCAGTTTATATGAGGGTAGCACAGATACGCAGTATTTT.

The chain has TRBV18 and TRBJ2-1, with 8 bases fitting TRBD2. V was pared by 2 bases and J by 5 bases, with 8 bases of the junction left unmatched. Germline CDR1 and CDR2: KGHSH and LQKENI. This CDR3 comprises 16 residues. In DNA form, the CDR3 reads TGTGCCAGCTCACCATTGCAACTAGCGGAGCACAATGAGCAGTTCTTC. It specifies CASSPLQLAEHNEQFF. Based on the CDR3 plus reference TRBV18 and TRBJ2-1, the full variable domain is NAGVMQNPRHLVRRRGQEARLRCSPMKGHSHVYWYRQLPEEGLKFMVYLQKENIIDESGMPKERFSAEFPKEGPSILRIQQVVRGDSAAYFCASSPLQLAEHNEQFFGPGTRLTVL.

This clone was counted once. The chain has TRBV7-9 and TRBJ2-4; D call uncertain. From germline, CDR1 is SEHNR and CDR2 FQNEAQ (reference sequence). Trimming removed 5 bases at V and 5 bases at J, with 10 bases between. This CDR3 region has 13 residues. The CDR3 sequence is CASSPRGQNIQYF. The CDR3 DNA reads as TGTGCCAGCAGCCCCCGTGGGCAAAACATTCAGTACTTC.

This clone was seen only once. The genes are TRBV5-1 and TRBJ2-1; tentative D call: TRBD1 (5 bases). V was pared by 7 bases and J by 4 bases, with 15 bases between. CDR1 is SGHRS, CDR2 YFSETQ, per germline. This CDR3 spans 14 amino acids. The CDR3 nucleotides are TGCGCCAGCGGTAAGGGGAACTCTTACAATGAGCAGTTCTTC. It is translated as CASGKGNSYNEQFF.

The chain joins TRBV9 to TRBJ2-3, with TRBD2 matching over 8 bases. After removal of 0 bases from V and 0 bases from J, the junction contained 6 bases not matched to a gene. This CDR3 has 17 amino acids. Germline CDR1 reads SGDLS; CDR2 reads YYNGEE. The CDR3 region has the DNA TGTGCCAGCAGCGTAGGGGTTATAGCGGGGAGCACAGATACGCAGTATTTT. Protein: CASSVGVIAGSTDTQYF.

The chain employs TRBV27 and TRBJ2-1, with D perhaps matching TRBD1 (6 bases). Trimming removed 4 bases at V and 0 bases at J, with 16 bases between. CDR1 and CDR2 (germline): MNHEY, SMNVEV (reference sequence). The CDR3 extends over 17 amino acids. For the CDR3, the DNA is TGTGCCAGCAGTTCCCATGGACAGCTTAGCTCCTACAATGAGCAGTTCTTC. Its translation: CASSSHGQLSSYNEQFF.

The J gene is TRBJ2-2, the V gene TRBV4-1; the match to TRBD1 covers 8 bases. This CDR3 has 15 residues. Unmatched junction bases numbered 4, after V lost 3 bases and J lost 4 bases. Germline loops: CDR1 MGHRA, CDR2 YSYEKL. The DNA of the CDR3 is TGCGCCAGCAGCCAGGCCACAGGGGGCACCGGGGAGCTGTTTTTT. Its protein is CASSQATGGTGELFF.

The rearrangement joins TRBV5-6 to TRBJ1-2; D is undetermined. CDR1 is SGHDT, CDR2 YYEEEE, per germline. The CDR3 totals 14 residues. Trimming left V 6 bases short and J 2 bases short, with 14 bases between. The CDR3 nucleotides read TGTGCCAGCACCTTTTCTAGGCTGAACTATGGCTACACCTTC. This encodes CASTFSRLNYGYTF.

The chain couples TRBV10-3 to TRBJ2-3, with 11 bases fitting TRBD2. Per germline, CDR1 ENHRY and CDR2 SYGVKD. Trimming took 3 bases from V and 2 from J; bases not matched to a gene: 10. The CDR3 sequence is 18 residues long. CDR3 DNA: TGTGCCATCAGTGAACCGGGACTAGCGGCGTATTACACAGATACGCAGTATTTT. This gives the protein CAISEPGLAAYYTDTQYF.